The subject of this entry is one T cell receptor beta chain. The CDR3 extends over 15 amino acids. Trimming pared 1 base from V and 7 bases from J, leaving 11 bases between. From germline, CDR1 is PRHDT and CDR2 FYEKMQ (reference sequence). The data stem from a study of T cell changes during pregnancy in multiple sclerosis. Method: immunoSEQ multiplex PCR; TCRdb's copy keeps in-frame clones and lacks some. The profile shows fewer than 80,000 clones, about 91% of them singletons. This sample comprised CD4+ T cells from peripheral blood mononuclear cells, obtained in the third trimester of pregnancy. This clonotype was sampled from a female donor in good health, enrolled as a control in a pregnancy study. This sequence joins TRBV13 and TRBJ1-6, with D tentatively TRBD1 (6 bases). CDR3 sequence: CASSLETGINSPLHF. CDR3 bases: TGTGCCAGCAGCTTAGAAACAGGGATCAATTCACCCCTCCACTTT.